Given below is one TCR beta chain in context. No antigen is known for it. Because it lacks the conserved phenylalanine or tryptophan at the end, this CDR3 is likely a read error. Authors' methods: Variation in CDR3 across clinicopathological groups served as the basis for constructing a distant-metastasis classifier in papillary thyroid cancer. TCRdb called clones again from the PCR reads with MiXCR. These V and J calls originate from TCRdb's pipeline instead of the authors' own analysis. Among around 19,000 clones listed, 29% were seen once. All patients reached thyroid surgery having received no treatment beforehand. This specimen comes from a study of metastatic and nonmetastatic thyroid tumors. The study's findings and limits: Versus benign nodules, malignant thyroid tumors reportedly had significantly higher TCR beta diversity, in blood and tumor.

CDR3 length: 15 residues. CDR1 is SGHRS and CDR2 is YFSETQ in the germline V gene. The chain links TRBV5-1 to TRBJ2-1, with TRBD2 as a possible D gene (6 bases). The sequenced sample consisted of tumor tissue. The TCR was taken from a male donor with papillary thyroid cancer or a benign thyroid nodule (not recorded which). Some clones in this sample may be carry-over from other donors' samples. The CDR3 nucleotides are TGCGCCAGCAGATTGGAGGGCAGGGTGCAGGTTGAGCAGTTCTAC. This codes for CASRLEGRVQVEQFY.